A selection of T cell receptor beta chains follows, all from one sample in a study of cytomegalovirus exposure and HLA in healthy donors. This table comes from immunoSEQ multiplex PCR, and its TCRdb copy is limited to in-frame clones, with some not included. The profile shows about 190,000 clones, around 73% of them singletons. The specimen sequenced was PBMCs. All receptors derive from a woman under 40 in good health and CMV-seropositive. CDR3s leave out the opening cysteine and the closing phenylalanine or tryptophan. Each record gives: V gene, J gene, CDR3 protein.

>TRBV2|TRBJ2-2
ASRAENTGELF
>TRBV7-6|TRBJ2-7
ASSLQGIPSEQY
>TRBV15|TRBJ2-7
ATSPRGTASYEQY
>TRBV6-5|TRBJ1-2
ASGRQQGPYGYT
>TRBV7-9|TRBJ1-1
ASSIGGGTEAF
>TRBV9|TRBJ2-5
ASSVQTHPGETQY
>TRBV6-1|TRBJ2-7
ASSGDRGDEQY
>TRBV5-6|TRBJ2-2
ASSVTSAGTGELF
>TRBV5-1|TRBJ2-2
ASSPGTLFGELF
>TRBV6-5|TRBJ1-6
ASSYSSRGGYSPLH
>TRBV5-1|TRBJ2-7
ASSLAPGDSGYEQY
>TRBV15|TRBJ2-2
ATSRDIMKNGGTGELF
>TRBV7-6|TRBJ1-1
ASSNQQGLEAF
>TRBV28|TRBJ1-2
ASSFRQPTNYGYT
>TRBV11-2|TRBJ2-5
ASSPQRDFSGETQY
>TRBV7-6|TRBJ1-6
ASSPDSSYNSPLH
>TRBV9|TRBJ1-6
ASSGNRGPSYNSPLH
>TRBV18|TRBJ1-2
ASYPGGQVGYT
>TRBV7-9|TRBJ1-5
ASSPQGSNQPQH
>TRBV7-3|TRBJ2-7
ASSLSAREVDEQY
>TRBV5-1|TRBJ1-1
ASSLLGTENEAF
>TRBV7-9|TRBJ1-6
ASKLLSGQTNSPLH
>TRBV5-1|TRBJ2-3
ASSLGGSDTQY
>TRBV9|TRBJ1-3
ASSEQGALGNTIY
>TRBV5-1|TRBJ1-3
ASSSDSTGNTIY